The 15 T cell receptor beta chains below come from one sample, sequenced in a study of T cell repertoires in cytomegalovirus infection. TCRdb analysed the reads with MiXCR anew, one entry per CDR3 protein. The profile shows around 270,000 distinct CDR3 sequences, 8% to 9.5% of them singletons. The sample comprised PBMCs. All receptors derive from a human donor in good health (CMV status not recorded). Some clones in this sample may be carry-over from other donors' samples.

This clonotype has ten or more counts. The V and J genes are TRBV7-3 and TRBJ2-1; possible D gene TRBD2, 7 bases. V was trimmed by 3 bases and J by 5 bases, leaving 11 bases between them. The CDR3 covers 14 residues. The germline gives CDR1 SGHTA, CDR2 FQGTGA. The CDR3 reads CASSFTGGNNEQFF. For the CDR3, the DNA is TGTGCCAGCAGCTTCACGGGGGGCAACAATGAGCAGTTCTTC.

Only a few counts were recorded for this clonotype. The V and J genes are TRBV4-3 and TRBJ2-1; D is ambiguous. V was trimmed by 0 bases and J by 9 bases, leaving 12 bases between them. From germline, CDR1 is LGHNA and CDR2 YSLEER. The CDR3 spans 14 residues. Here the CDR3 DNA reads TGCGCCAGCAGCCAAGAACTGTCCTCAAGTGAGCAGTTCTTC. Translating gives CASSQELSSSEQFF.

The chain joins TRBV18 to TRBJ2-7; D gene ambiguous. The germline V gene encodes CDR1 KGHSH and CDR2 LQKENI. This CDR3 spans 14 amino acids. V lost 5 bases and J 3 bases, leaving 14 bases between the germline ends. CDR3 in DNA: TGTGCCAGCTCAGAGCGACGCGTTTTCTACGAGCAGTACTTC. Translating it yields CASSERRVFYEQYF.

There are many counts of this clonotype. CDR3 sequence (DNA): TGTGCCAGCAGCTTATGGAACACCGGGGAGCTGTTTTTT. It codes for CASSLWNTGELFF. The chain carries TRBV7-2 and TRBJ2-2; D not certain. Trimming removed 2 bases from V and 1 base from J, with 2 bases in between. Germline V gene data show CDR1 as SGHTA and CDR2 as FQGNSA. The CDR3 runs to 13 residues.

This clonotype was counted at least ten times. The rearrangement uses TRBV12-3 or TRBV12-4 and TRBJ2-5; 8 nucleotides agree with TRBD1. This CDR3 has 17 residues. The ends lost 2 bases at V and 2 bases at J; junction bases unmatched: 10. In DNA, the CDR3 is TGTGCCAGCAGTTTATCCACCACAGGGGGGCCACAAGAGACCCAGTACTTC. Translating gives CASSLSTTGGPQETQYF.

This clonotype was observed at least ten times. V and J are TRBV7-2 and TRBJ2-2; D is undetermined. The CDR3 is made up of 14 amino acids. Trimming stripped 1 base from V and 5 bases from J, with 8 bases between. Germline-derived CDR1 and CDR2 are SGHTA and FQGNSA. CDR3 protein: CASSLVWGTGELFF. CDR3 DNA sequence: TGTGCCAGCAGCTTAGTTTGGGGAACCGGGGAGCTGTTTTTT. The full variable domain, with the rest looked up from reference TRBV7-2 and TRBJ2-2, is GAGVSQSPSNKVTEKGKDVELRCDPISGHTALYWYRQSLGQGLEFLIYFQGNSAPDKSGLPSDRFSAERTGGSVSTLTIQRTQQEDSAVYLCASSLVWGTGELFFGEGSRLTVL.

This clonotype was counted a few times. The chain recombines TRBV7-2 with TRBJ2-7, with TRBD1 matching over 11 bases. V trimming: 7 bases; J trimming: 4 bases; junction bases outside the gene matches: 6. CDR1 is SGHTA and CDR2 is FQGNSA in the germline V gene. The CDR3 has 14 residues. In DNA, the CDR3 is TGTGCCAGCATCCGGACAGGGGGCGAGTACGAGCAGTACTTC. Protein: CASIRTGGEYEQYF.

This clonotype showed up many times. The chain joins TRBV7-2 to TRBJ2-5; 7 bases align to TRBD1. The CDR3 extends over 13 amino acids. Looked up from germline, CDR1 is SGHTA and CDR2 is FQGNSA. V dropped 5 bases and J dropped 5; count of bases not matched to a gene: 5. The chain's CDR3 is CASSRYRGETQYF. DNA for the CDR3: TGTGCCAGCAGCCGGTACAGGGGTGAGACCCAGTACTTC.

This clonotype was counted ten times or more. The CDR3 loop is CASIDRRGTEAFF. The CDR3 coding sequence is TGTGCCAGCATAGACCGCCGGGGCACTGAAGCTTTCTTT. This chain connects TRBV2 to TRBJ1-1; D gene uncertain. The CDR3 loop spans 13 amino acids. Between the trimmed V and J ends, which lost 7 bases and 4 bases, there was a span of 13 bases. Germline V gives CDR1 SNHLY, CDR2 FYNNEI.

In this sample, this clonotype turned up many times. The chain links TRBV7-2 to TRBJ2-5; possibly TRBD1 or TRBD2 for D (5 bases each). Trimming cost V 5 bases and J 9 bases, with 19 bases left between them. CDR3 length equals 14 residues. Germline CDR1 reads SGHTA; CDR2 reads FQGNSA. The CDR3 spells CASSRRGGQIAQYF. CDR3 DNA sequence: TGTGCCAGCAGCCGACGGGGCGGGCAAATCGCCCAGTACTTC.

The table lists this clonotype with many counts. This chain connects TRBV7-2 to TRBJ2-5; weak D call: TRBD1 (6 bases). CDR1 is SGHTA, CDR2 FQGNSA, per germline. CDR3 length: 15 residues. V lost 4 bases and J lost 3, with 15 bases in between. CDR3 nucleotide sequence: TGTGCCAGCAGCTATCCAGGGGCCATGAAAGAGACCCAGTACTTC. Its translation: CASSYPGAMKETQYF.

The rearrangement joins TRBV5-4 to TRBJ2-7, with D perhaps TRBD2 (6 bases). In germline, CDR1 is SGHNT, CDR2 YYREEE (reference sequence). The CDR3 totals 11 residues. V lost 3 bases, J lost 5 bases, and 6 bases lay in between. Here the CDR3 DNA reads TGTGCCAGCAGCTGGGGGGACGAGCAGTACTTC. It translates to CASSWGDEQYF.

In this sample, this clonotype turned up many times. This chain uses TRBV7-2 with TRBJ2-4; D remains unclear. V lost 1 base, J lost 2 bases, and 12 bases lay in between. The CDR3 has 16 residues. The germline CDR1 and CDR2 sequences are SGHTA and FQGNSA. The CDR3, as DNA: TGTGCCAGCAGCTTAGGACCCGGGCAGACCAAAAACATTCAGTACTTC. Translating gives CASSLGPGQTKNIQYF.

In its sample, this clonotype was seen many times. The V gene is TRBV12-3 or TRBV12-4, the J gene TRBJ2-7; D is undetermined. The CDR3 totals 12 residues. V was pared by 2 bases and J by 4 bases, with 6 bases between. The CDR3 here is CASSLSKYEQYF. CDR3 sequence (DNA): TGTGCCAGCAGTTTATCCAAATACGAGCAGTACTTC.

In its sample, this clonotype was seen many times. The V call is TRBV28, the J call TRBJ2-2; 12 positions match TRBD2. CDR1 and CDR2 from the germline V gene are MDHEN and SYDVKM. V trimming: 6 bases; J trimming: 4 bases; junction bases outside the gene matches: 6. This CDR3 comprises 16 residues. Written as DNA, the CDR3 is TGTGCCAGCAGGGCACTAGCGGGGGGTGGCACCGGGGAGCTGTTTTTT. The encoded protein is CASRALAGGGTGELFF.